These T cell receptor beta chains were read from a single sample in a study of CD8+CD57+ T cells in acquired aplastic anemia. TCRdb re-analysed the reads in MiXCR, keeping a single row per CDR3 protein. The table includes 150,000 or so distinct CDR3 sequences, 45% to 55% detected once. Sequencing used sorted CD4+, CD8+, or CD8+CD57+ T cells (not recorded which) from PBMCs. These receptor sequences come from a human donor with aplastic anemia. Each CDR3 is given with its conserved first and last residue. The D gene is left open where the match is weak. Some rows mark clone size as missing; the rest say once, few, many or name a class of expanded clone.

NA | NA | TRBJ1-5 | TRBV27 | TGTGCCAGCAAGACGGGGTCGGGAAGCAATCAGCCCCAGCATTTT | CASKTGSGSNQPQHF
NA | NA | TRBJ2-7 | TRBV6-1 | TGTGCCAGCAGTGAAAACAGAAACTACGAGCAGTACTTC | CASSENRNYEQYF
NA | TRBD1 | TRBJ2-5 | TRBV2 | TGTGCCACCGACAGGGGATCACAAGAGACCCAGTACTTC | CATDRGSQETQYF
NA | TRBD2 | TRBJ2-1 | TRBV20-1 | TGCAGTGCTAGAGATCCTAGCGGGAGCAATGAGCAGTTCTTC | CSARDPSGSNEQFF
many | TRBD1 | TRBJ2-1 | TRBV18 | TGTGCCAGCCTTACCGGGACAGGGTTTAATGAGCAGTTCTTC | CASLTGTGFNEQFF
few | NA | TRBJ2-2 | TRBV15 | TGTGCCACCAGCAGGGGAGATGATCACACCGGGGAGCTGTTTTTT | CATSRGDDHTGELFF
few | TRBD1 | TRBJ2-2 | TRBV5-1 | TGCGCCGGACGCCGGGACAGGGATACCGGGGAGCTGTTTTTT | CAGRRDRDTGELFF
NA | NA | TRBJ2-1 | TRBV7-2 | TGTGCCTGCAAACGACTAGGATTGAATGAGCAGTTCTTC | CACKRLGLNEQFF
many | TRBD2 | TRBJ2-3 | TRBV20-1 | TGCAGTGCTAGAGACCCCGGGACTAGCGGGCCCCGAAGGACAGATACGCAGTATTTT | CSARDPGTSGPRRTDTQYF
once | TRBD2 | TRBJ2-3 | TRBV12-3/TRBV12-4 | TGTGCCAGCAGCAAGCGGGGGAGCACAGATACGCAGTATTTT | CASSKRGSTDTQYF
NA | TRBD1 | TRBJ1-6 | TRBV7-8 | TGTGCCAGCAGCTTACGACCCGGGACAGGGAATTCACCCCTCCACTTT | CASSLRPGTGNSPLHF
NA | NA | TRBJ2-1 | TRBV20-1 | TGCAGCGCTAGGGACCAAACAGGACTGAGCTCCTACAATGAGCAGTTCTTC | CSARDQTGLSSYNEQFF
NA | NA | TRBJ1-1 | TRBV5-1 | TGCGCCAGCAAGCTTGGGAACACTGAAGCTTTCTTT | CASKLGNTEAFF
NA | NA | TRBJ2-7 | TRBV7-2 | TGTGCCAGCAGCTTGGTACGGAACTCCTACGAGCAGTACTTC | CASSLVRNSYEQYF
many | NA | TRBJ2-1 | TRBV7-3 | TGTGCCAGCAGCCCCGGGAGCGGCTGGCAGCAGTTCTTC | CASSPGSGWQQFF
many | NA | TRBJ1-5 | TRBV6-1 | TGTGCCAGCAGAATTAGGACCGCCGCCGGGGATCAGCCCCAGCATTTT | CASRIRTAAGDQPQHF
NA | NA | TRBJ1-1 | TRBV19 | TGTGCCAGTAGGCACGGGAGCGCAGGTCTACCTTTCTTT | CASRHGSAGLPFF
NA | NA | TRBJ1-6 | TRBV19 | TGTGCCAGTAGTAGACAGAGCTCCTATAATTCACCCCTCCACTTT | CASSRQSSYNSPLHF
few | NA | TRBJ1-1 | TRBV27 | TGTGCCAGCAGTTTATCGTATCCTTACCCGGGGGAGGACACTGAAGCTTTCTTT | CASSLSYPYPGEDTEAFF
NA | NA | TRBJ1-4 | TRBV27 | TGTGCCAGCAGTTTATTAGGGAGTGGAGAAAAACTGTTTTTT | CASSLLGSGEKLFF
many | TRBD2 | TRBJ2-3 | TRBV2 | TGTGCCAGCAGTGAAGAGACTAGCGCCTTCACAGATACGCAGTATTTT | CASSEETSAFTDTQYF
NA | TRBD1 | TRBJ2-7 | TRBV18 | TGTGCCAGCTCACCACCCTGGAATGACAGGGCCGAGCAGTACTTC | CASSPPWNDRAEQYF